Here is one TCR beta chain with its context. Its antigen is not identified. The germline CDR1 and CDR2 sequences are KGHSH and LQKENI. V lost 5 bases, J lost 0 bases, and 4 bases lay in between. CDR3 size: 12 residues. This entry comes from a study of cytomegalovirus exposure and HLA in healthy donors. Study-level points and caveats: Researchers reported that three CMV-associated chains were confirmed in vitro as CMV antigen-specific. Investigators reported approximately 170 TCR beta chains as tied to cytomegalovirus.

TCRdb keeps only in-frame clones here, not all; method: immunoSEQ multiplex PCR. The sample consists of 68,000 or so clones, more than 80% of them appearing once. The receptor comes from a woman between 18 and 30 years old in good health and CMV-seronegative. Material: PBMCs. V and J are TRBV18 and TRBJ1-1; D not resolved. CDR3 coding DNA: TGTGCCAGCTCATATATGAACACTGAAGCTTTCTTT. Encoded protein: CASSYMNTEAFF.